Listed below are T cell receptor beta chains from one sample, sequenced in a study of shared clonotypes between healthy human individuals. Sequencing used immunoSEQ multiplex PCR; TCRdb keeps in-frame clones, though not all of them. The sample shows 2 million to 2.5 million clones, 90% to 95% of them seen only once. The sample comprised naive CD4+ T cells from PBMCs. These receptors all come from a man in his late teens or twenties in good health. Some clones in this sample may be carry-over from other donors' samples. Each CDR3 is given with its conserved first and last residue. D genes are given only for firm matches. For some rows the clone size is stated as once, few or many, or as a class when expanded; others skip it.

TRBJ1-1	.	TRBV4-1	TRBD1	TGCGCCAGCAGCCAACAGGGGGCTTTGAACACTGAAGCTTTCTTT	CASSQQGALNTEAFF
TRBJ1-2	.	TRBV4-3	.	TGCGCCAGCAGCCAAGTCTCGGCTGGGCGCGGGTCCGCCTATGGCTACACCTTC	CASSQVSAGRGSAYGYTF
TRBJ2-7	.	TRBV7-8	TRBD1	TGTGCCAGCAGCCAAAAACGTCCCGGGACAGGGAGGAATTACGAGCAGTACTTC	CASSQKRPGTGRNYEQYF
TRBJ1-4	.	TRBV6-4	.	TGTGCCAGCAGTGATCCCGCGGTCCAGCATGAAAAACTGTTTTTT	CASSDPAVQHEKLFF
TRBJ2-5	.	TRBV19	.	TGTGCCAGTAGTATCACGGGACTCCAAGAGACCCAGTACTTC	CASSITGLQETQYF
TRBJ2-1	.	TRBV4-3	.	TGCGCCAGCAGCCGCATTTTGGGGATTAACAATGAGCAGTTCTTC	CASSRILGINNEQFF
TRBJ1-4	once	TRBV28	.	TGTGCCAGCAGTTCCTACAGGGAATACACTAATGAAAAACTGTTTTTT	CASSSYREYTNEKLFF
TRBJ2-1	.	TRBV7-9	TRBD2	TGTGCCAGCAGCTTTAGCGGGACATTGCTCGAGCAGTTCTTC	CASSFSGTLLEQFF
TRBJ2-6	.	TRBV30	TRBD1	TGTGCCTGGACGACAGGGGCTGGGGCCAACGTCCTGACTTTC	CAWTTGAGANVLTF
TRBJ2-7	.	TRBV5-2	.	TGTGCCAGCAGCTTGGCCGGCTACGGGAGGGGCTCCTACGAGCAGTACTTC	CASSLAGYGRGSYEQYF
TRBJ2-3	.	TRBV6-6	.	TGTGCCAGCATCCGGGATAGCACAGATACGCAGTATTTT	CASIRDSTDTQYF
TRBJ2-1	.	TRBV23-1	.	TGCGCCAGCAGTCAATTGGTCAGCTCCTACAATGAGCAGTTCTTC	CASSQLVSSYNEQFF
TRBJ2-5	.	TRBV6-1	TRBD1	TGTGCCAGTATGACAGGGTCACATCAAGAGACCCAGTACTTC	CASMTGSHQETQYF
TRBJ2-1	once	TRBV7-2	TRBD2	TGTGCCAGCAGCTTAGCCGGCGGGAGAGTGGGCTCGGATGAGCAGTTCTTC	CASSLAGGRVGSDEQFF
TRBJ2-3	.	TRBV7-9	.	TGTGCCAGCAGCTTAGAGGCAGATACGCAGTATTTT	CASSLEADTQYF
TRBJ2-1	.	TRBV28	TRBD2	TGTGCCAGCAGCGCCCTAGCGGGAGCTGGGAATGAGCAGTTCTTC	CASSALAGAGNEQFF
TRBJ2-7	.	TRBV5-1	TRBD1	TGCGCCAGCAGCTTCATTCCGACAGGGGCGGAGCAGTACTTC	CASSFIPTGAEQYF
TRBJ2-7	.	TRBV5-4	TRBD2	TGTGCCAGCAGTTACGGACTAGCGGGAGGGCCGGGCGAGCAGTACTTC	CASSYGLAGGPGEQYF
TRBJ2-3	.	TRBV5-1	TRBD2	TGCGCCAGCAGCGCCGGACTAGCGGGAGGAGATACGCAGTATTTT	CASSAGLAGGDTQYF
TRBJ1-2	.	TRBV6-7	.	TGTGCCAGCACCGTACGGGGGCGGGGGAGGCAGACCCGAAATGGCTACACCTTC	CASTVRGRGRQTRNGYTF
TRBJ1-2	.	TRBV4-3	.	TGCGCCAGCAGCCAAGAACAAAACGGGGGCCCCCTCTATGGCTACACCTTC	CASSQEQNGGPLYGYTF
TRBJ2-5	.	TRBV5-6	.	TGTGCCAGCAGCTTGGTTGCGGGGTCGCTGGGGACCCAGTACTTC	CASSLVAGSLGTQYF
TRBJ2-3	.	TRBV25-1	.	TGTGCCAGCAGTAGCCTTGTATCGGGGGCCCGCACAGATACGCAGTATTTT	CASSSLVSGARTDTQYF
TRBJ1-4	.	TRBV5-1	TRBD1	TGCGCCAGCAGCTGGGGACAGGGCCCGACTAATGAAAAACTGTTTTTT	CASSWGQGPTNEKLFF
TRBJ2-7	.	TRBV7-2	.	TGTGCCAGCAGCTTACTTCCTAGGACAATGTACGAGCAGTACTTC	CASSLLPRTMYEQYF
TRBJ2-1	.	TRBV4-3	.	TGCGCCAGCAGCCAAGATCTGAGTCAGTCCTACAATGAGCAGTTCTTC	CASSQDLSQSYNEQFF
TRBJ1-2	.	TRBV2	TRBD1	TGTGCCAGCACGGGGGACAGGGTGATCATCAACTATGGCTACACCTTC	CASTGDRVIINYGYTF
TRBJ1-2	few	TRBV2	.	TGTGCCAGCAGTGAAGCAAGGGCTAACGGCTACACCTTC	CASSEARANGYTF
TRBJ1-1	.	TRBV19	.	TGTGCCAGTAGTGTAGACATTGGACAGCCCCTTGGGGCTTTCTTT	CASSVDIGQPLGAFF
TRBJ2-3	.	TRBV7-9	TRBD2	TGTGCCAGCAGCTTGTGGGGGGGAGGCACAGATACGCAGTATTTT	CASSLWGGGTDTQYF
TRBJ2-1	once	TRBV13	.	TGTGCCAGCGGGTCGACAGGCTATACGACGGGCTCCTACAATGAGCAGTTCTTC	CASGSTGYTTGSYNEQFF
TRBJ2-7	.	TRBV6-1	TRBD1	TGTGCCAGCAGTGAGTGGCCCTCGGGACAGGGAAGGCCGGCCTCCTACGAGCAGTACTTC	CASSEWPSGQGRPASYEQYF
TRBJ2-1	.	TRBV28	.	TGTGCCAGCAGCCCTGATCGGGGACCCTACAATGAGCAGTTCTTC	CASSPDRGPYNEQFF
TRBJ2-1	.	TRBV30	.	TGTGCCCGCGGGCTAGGGTACAATGAGCAGTTCTTC	CARGLGYNEQFF
TRBJ1-2	.	TRBV20-1	.	TGCAGCGGCGGTGGGGTCTCGGGCTACACCTTC	CSGGGVSGYTF
TRBJ2-7	once	TRBV6-6	TRBD1	TGTGCCAGCAGACTACAGGGGGTTTCCTACGAGCAGTACTTC	CASRLQGVSYEQYF
TRBJ2-5	once	TRBV5-4	.	TGTGCCAGCAGCTTCCCAGGGGAGACCCAGTACTTC	CASSFPGETQYF
TRBJ1-1	.	TRBV29-1	.	TGCAGCGTTGAAGCAGGGTTGAACACTGAAGCTTTCTTT	CSVEAGLNTEAFF
TRBJ2-5	.	TRBV4-3	.	TGCGCCAGCAGCCAAGGTCCGACACTCCAAGAGACCCAGTACTTC	CASSQGPTLQETQYF
TRBJ2-2	.	TRBV7-3	.	TGTGCCAGCAGCTCATCTACGAACACCGGGGAGCTGTTTTTT	CASSSSTNTGELFF
TRBJ1-2	.	TRBV30	.	TGTGCCTGGAGTGGGGCTGTCCCGGGACACAAATACTATGGCTACACCTTC	CAWSGAVPGHKYYGYTF
TRBJ2-5	.	TRBV18	TRBD1	TGTGCCAGCTCACCAGACAGGGGCGAGACCCAGTACTTC	CASSPDRGETQYF
TRBJ2-1	.	TRBV4-1	.	TGCGCCAGCAGCCAAACGAAGAGCTCCTACAATGAGCAGTTCTTC	CASSQTKSSYNEQFF
TRBJ1-1	.	TRBV5-1	.	TGCGCCAGCAGCCCAGCCCCGGGGGCGGTGAACACTGAAGCTTTCTTT	CASSPAPGAVNTEAFF
TRBJ2-3	.	TRBV25-1	TRBD2	TGTGCCAGCAGCCAGAGCGGGAGGGGCACAGATACGCAGTATTTT	CASSQSGRGTDTQYF
TRBJ2-7	.	TRBV18	.	TGTGCCAGCTCACCACCGCTTGCCTACGAGCAGTACTTC	CASSPPLAYEQYF
TRBJ2-1	.	TRBV4-1	.	TGCGCCAGCAGCCAAGAAGTAGTAGCAGGCAATGAGCAGTTCTTC	CASSQEVVAGNEQFF
TRBJ2-2	.	TRBV9	.	TGTGCCAGCAGCCTCTGGGGAGGAAGCGGGGAGCTGTTTTTT	CASSLWGGSGELFF
TRBJ2-1	.	TRBV9	TRBD2	TGTGCCAGCAGCGGTCAACTAGCGGCCCAGGGCGTTGATGAGCAGTTCTTC	CASSGQLAAQGVDEQFF